The present T cell receptor (beta chain) was sequenced within a study of blood T cell repertoires in COVID-19. The cohort comprised adults aged roughly 18 to 90 years residing in about two dozen US areas. Germline V gene lookup returns CDR1 KGHSH and CDR2 LQKENI. J lost 4 bases, V lost 2 bases, and 6 bases had no gene match. This CDR3 has 17 amino acids. Using immunoSEQ multiplex PCR, the repertoire was profiled, and TCRdb retains in-frame clones only, with some absent. The table shows almost 500,000 clones, with 88% occurring only once. This sequence originates from a woman aged 60-70 years who had recovered from COVID-19. The sequenced sample was PBMCs or T cells enriched from blood (not recorded which). This chain links TRBV18 with TRBJ2-5, with 14 bases fitting TRBD2. The DNA of the CDR3 is TGTGCCAGCTCACCAAGCGGACTAGCGGGGGGCTTAGAGACCCAGTACTTC. It is translated as CASSPSGLAGGLETQYF.